The rows below give T cell receptor beta chains drawn from one sample of a study of T cell changes during pregnancy in multiple sclerosis. Assay used: immunoSEQ multiplex PCR; TCRdb lists only in-frame clones, some missing. The sample has tens of thousands of clones, roughly nine tenths seen once. The sequences come from peripheral blood, collected in the first trimester of pregnancy. The origin of the receptors is a female donor with multiple sclerosis, enrolled in a pregnancy study. Each CDR3 is given with its conserved first and last residue. D genes are given only for firm matches. Only some rows state a clone size, as once, few, many or a class for expanded clones.

cdr3_length	v_call	clone_size	j_call	d_call	cdr3_aa	cdr3_nt
15	TRBV5-6	once	TRBJ2-7	TRBD1	CASTFVGQGAYEQYF	TGTGCCAGCACCTTCGTGGGACAGGGGGCCTACGAGCAGTACTTC
15	TRBV6-6	NA	TRBJ1-6	TRBD1	CASSLPRQGDSPLHF	TGTGCCAGCAGTTTACCCCGACAGGGTGATTCACCCCTCCACTTT
14	TRBV10-3	NA	TRBJ2-6	NA	CAIPQGSGANVLTF	TGTGCCATCCCCCAGGGCTCTGGGGCCAACGTCCTGACTTTC
11	TRBV20-1	NA	TRBJ2-7	NA	CSAWGLYEQYF	TGCAGTGCCTGGGGACTCTACGAGCAGTACTTC
14	TRBV6-1	NA	TRBJ2-7	TRBD2	CASSIAGFSYEQYF	TGTGCCAGCAGCATAGCGGGGTTTTCCTACGAGCAGTACTTC
19	TRBV4-1	NA	TRBJ1-4	TRBD1	CASSPWAGTGVLVGEKLFF	TGCGCCAGCAGCCCCTGGGCCGGGACAGGGGTCTTAGTTGGTGAAAAACTGTTTTTT
15	TRBV7-9	few	TRBJ1-2	NA	CASSLIAGDNYGYTF	TGTGCCAGCAGCTTAATCGCAGGGGATAACTATGGCTACACCTTC
17	TRBV28	NA	TRBJ2-5	NA	CASSLWIMGHSGETQYF	TGTGCCAGCAGTTTGTGGATTATGGGACACTCGGGGGAGACCCAGTACTTC
13	TRBV27	NA	TRBJ2-7	NA	CASSPPSGYEQYF	TGTGCCAGCAGCCCCCCCAGCGGGTACGAGCAGTACTTC
12	TRBV6-5	once	TRBJ1-4	TRBD1	CASSNRGEKLFF	TGTGCCAGCAGTAACAGGGGGGAAAAACTGTTTTTT
16	TRBV28	NA	TRBJ2-2	TRBD1	CASSSTWDRDTGELFF	TGTGCCAGCAGTTCCACCTGGGACAGGGACACCGGGGAGCTGTTTTTT
14	TRBV11-2	NA	TRBJ2-1	TRBD2	CASSLGEGYNEQFF	TGTGCCAGCAGCTTAGGGGAGGGCTACAATGAGCAGTTCTTC
17	TRBV19	once	TRBJ2-6	TRBD1	CASSSGQGAMGANVLTF	TGTGCCAGTAGTTCAGGACAGGGAGCTATGGGGGCCAACGTCCTGACTTTC
15	TRBV1	NA	TRBJ2-7	NA	CTSSQEVRVTFEQYF	TGCACCAGCAGCCAAGAGGTCCGAGTTACCTTCGAGCAGTACTTC
15	TRBV6-4	NA	TRBJ2-1	TRBD2	CASSDRWGGSNEQFF	TGTGCCAGCAGTGACCGGTGGGGGGGGAGCAATGAGCAGTTCTTC
18	TRBV30	NA	TRBJ1-6	NA	CAWSGYSGIRSYNSPLHF	TGTGCCTGGAGTGGGTATTCGGGGATTAGGTCCTATAATTCACCCCTCCACTTT
14	TRBV5-4	NA	TRBJ1-2	NA	CASSLERRQGGYTF	TGTGCCAGCAGCTTGGAACGGAGGCAAGGTGGCTACACCTTC
13	TRBV6-6	NA	TRBJ1-5	NA	CACIGDSNQPQHF	TGTGCCTGCATCGGGGATAGCAATCAGCCCCAGCATTTT
15	TRBV11-1	NA	TRBJ1-4	NA	CASSLDKASNEKLFF	TGTGCCAGCAGCTTGGACAAGGCTTCAAATGAAAAACTGTTTTTT
17	TRBV30	NA	TRBJ1-5	TRBD1	CAWSLTRTARGDQPQHF	TGTGCCTGGAGCCTAACACGGACGGCCAGGGGGGATCAGCCCCAGCATTTT
18	TRBV10-3	NA	TRBJ1-3	TRBD1	CATLNSGQGRDSGNTIYF	TGTGCCACACTTAACTCTGGACAGGGAAGAGACTCTGGAAACACCATATATTTT
14	TRBV11-2	few	TRBJ1-5	NA	CASSLGSSNQPQHF	TGTGCCAGCAGCTTGGGGAGTAGCAATCAGCCCCAGCATTTT
14	TRBV27	NA	TRBJ2-7	TRBD2	CASSYAGGAYEQYF	TGTGCCAGCAGTTATGCGGGGGGCGCCTACGAGCAGTACTTC
14	TRBV18	few	TRBJ1-5	NA	CASSPESRGQPQHF	TGTGCCAGCTCACCCGAATCCAGAGGACAGCCCCAGCATTTT
14	TRBV7-3	NA	TRBJ2-3	NA	CASSPSGVTDTQYF	TGTGCCAGCAGCCCGTCGGGGGTTACAGATACGCAGTATTTT
16	TRBV9	NA	TRBJ2-2	TRBD2	CASSVVAGSSTGELFF	TGTGCCAGCAGCGTAGTAGCGGGGTCGTCCACCGGGGAGCTGTTTTTT
13	TRBV14	NA	TRBJ2-5	NA	CASSPWRGETQYF	TGTGCCAGCAGCCCCTGGCGAGGAGAGACCCAGTACTTC
17	TRBV30	NA	TRBJ2-4	TRBD2	CAWSGGLAGAKRNIQYF	TGTGCCTGGAGTGGAGGACTAGCGGGCGCGAAAAGAAACATTCAGTACTTC
13	TRBV5-1	NA	TRBJ1-1	NA	CASSLTGITEAFF	TGCGCCAGCAGCTTGACGGGGATCACTGAAGCTTTCTTT
14	TRBV5-4	once	TRBJ1-2	TRBD1	CASSLGQGVYGYTF	TGTGCCAGCAGCTTGGGACAGGGGGTATATGGCTACACCTTC
16	TRBV4-1	NA	TRBJ1-1	TRBD1	CASSRGQGAPGTEAFF	TGCGCCAGCAGCCGAGGCCAGGGGGCTCCGGGCACTGAAGCTTTCTTT
13	TRBV6-5	NA	TRBJ1-2	NA	CASSYAGAGGYTF	TGTGCCAGCAGTTACGCAGGGGCTGGCGGCTACACCTTC